The sequence of this T cell receptor (beta chain) was determined in a study of Ad26.COV2.S vaccination and SARS-CoV-2 variants. Treatment given: about 20 received Ad26.COV2.S at low or high dose, single or two shots; about five received placebo; per-sample allocation not given. Specimen acquisition occurred on day 63 following the initial vaccine or placebo injection. Measured with immunoSEQ multiplex PCR; TCRdb has only the in-frame clones, and not every one. This table holds 350,000 to 450,000 clones, around 89% found once. The source of this sequence is a person aged 18-60 years who received the Ad26.COV2.S COVID-19 vaccine or a placebo. The sample consisted of peripheral blood, taken in a trial of Ad26.COV2.S vaccine versus placebo.

CDR3 region: CASSYSNRGNEKLFF. The CDR3 coding sequence is TGTGCCAGCAGTTACTCGAACAGGGGGAATGAAAAACTGTTTTTT. The rearrangement links TRBV6-5 to TRBJ1-4; 8 nucleotides agree with TRBD1. Germline CDR1 is MNHEY and CDR2 is SVGAGI. The CDR3 is made up of 15 amino acids. V gave up 0 bases and J gave up 5 bases; unmatched junction bases: 2.